This entry lists 29 T cell receptor beta chains sequenced from one sample in a study of blood T cell repertoires in COVID-19. The repertoire was sequenced with immunoSEQ multiplex PCR; TCRdb's copy has only in-frame clones and lacks some. Among a few hundred thousand clones listed, roughly 86% were seen once. Sequences were obtained from PBMCs or T cells enriched from blood (not recorded which). The receptor set was obtained from a woman aged 30 to 39 who had recovered from COVID-19.

V is TRBV5-6 and J is TRBJ2-3, with 7 bases that match TRBD2. Germline V gene sequence: CDR1 SGHDT, CDR2 YYEEEE. V was clipped by 4 bases and J by 2 bases; unmatched bases: 7. CDR3 size: 15 residues. CDR3 sequence reads: CASSGMGGATDTQYF. The CDR3 nucleotides read TGTGCCAGCAGCGGCATGGGAGGGGCCACAGATACGCAGTATTTT. The variable domain in full, with the rest retrieved from reference TRBV5-6 and TRBJ2-3, is DAGVTQSPTHLIKTRGQQVTLRCSPKSGHDTVSWYQQALGQGPQFIFQYYEEEERQRGNFPDRFSGHQFPNYSSELNVNALLLGDSALYLCASSGMGGATDTQYFGPGTRLTVL.

The chain is built from TRBV18 and TRBJ1-1; the D is unclear. CDR1 and CDR2 (germline): KGHSH, LQKENI. Trimming left V 0 bases short and J 3 bases short, with 8 bases between. This CDR3 is 14 amino acids long. DNA for the CDR3: TGTGCCAGCTCACCACCCTGGCGGGACACTGAAGCTTTCTTT. Its protein product is CASSPPWRDTEAFF.

V and J are TRBV4-1 and TRBJ1-5, with D maybe TRBD1 (5 bases). The CDR3 totals 15 residues. V lost 1 base, J lost 4 bases, and 11 bases lay in between. In germline, CDR1 is MGHRA, CDR2 YSYEKL. The CDR3 here is CASSQGDSRNQPQHF. The CDR3 DNA is TGCGCCAGCAGCCAAGGAGACAGCCGAAATCAGCCCCAGCATTTT.

The chain employs TRBV7-6 and TRBJ2-3; the match to TRBD2 covers 7 bases. V lost 1 base, J lost 1 base, and 14 bases stayed unmatched. Germline V gives CDR1 SGHVS, CDR2 FNYEAQ. This CDR3 spans 19 amino acids. CDR3 protein: CASSLGSSGNSYRTDTQYF. The CDR3, as DNA: TGTGCCAGCAGCTTAGGGTCCAGCGGGAACTCCTATCGCACAGATACGCAGTATTTT.

J is TRBJ1-5 and V is TRBV7-9, with D maybe TRBD1 (6 bases). This CDR3 is built from 16 residues. V lost 5 bases and J 0 bases, leaving 14 bases between the germline ends. Germline V gene sequence: CDR1 SEHNR, CDR2 FQNEAQ (reference sequence). CDR3 sequence: CASSRWGQNSNQPQHF. For the CDR3, the DNA is TGTGCCAGCAGCCGTTGGGGGCAGAATAGCAATCAGCCCCAGCATTTT.

V is TRBV10-3 and J is TRBJ2-7; 9 bases are a match to TRBD2. CDR1 is ENHRY, CDR2 SYGVKD, per germline. The CDR3 totals 14 residues. V shed 3 bases and J 10 bases; nucleotides not matched to a gene: 10. The CDR3 region is CAISDGLAGSHQYF. CDR3 nucleotides: TGTGCCATCAGTGACGGTCTAGCGGGAAGCCACCAGTACTTC.

The J gene is TRBJ2-5, the V gene TRBV18; TRBD2 agrees at 9 bases. Germline CDR1 reads KGHSH; CDR2 reads LQKENI. J gave up 5 bases and V 0 bases, and 7 bases lay outside the gene matches. The CDR3 is made up of 16 amino acids. Written as DNA, the CDR3 is TGTGCCAGCTCACCACCGGTTAGCGGGAGTGCTGAGACCCAGTACTTC. Translation: CASSPPVSGSAETQYF. The full variable domain, in which reference TRBV18 and TRBJ2-5 provide the parts outside the CDR3, is NAGVMQNPRHLVRRRGQEARLRCSPMKGHSHVYWYRQLPEEGLKFMVYLQKENIIDESGMPKERFSAEFPKEGPSILRIQQVVRGDSAAYFCASSPPVSGSAETQYFGPGTRLLVL.

The V and J genes are TRBV7-2 and TRBJ1-4; unclear D gene. Deletions cut 5 bases from V and 0 bases from J, with 13 bases between. Germline-derived CDR1 and CDR2 are SGHTA and FQGNSA. The CDR3 extends over 16 amino acids. The CDR3 spells CASSQRRATTNEKLFF. CDR3 DNA: TGTGCCAGCAGCCAACGGCGGGCTACAACTAATGAAAAACTGTTTTTT.

With respect to this clone: The germline gene is not matched at one end of the junction; a read error may be the cause. The chain recombines TRBV7-7 with TRBJ2-2, with TRBD2 matching 8 bases. Germline values: CDR1 SSHAT, CDR2 FNYEAQ (reference sequence). CDR3 length equals 19 residues. CDR3 loop: CASSLRPRGGIANTGELFF. The CDR3 DNA follows: TGTGCTAGCAGCTTACGTCCCCGCGGGGGGATAGCGAACACCGGGGAGCTGTTTTTT.

This clone was observed a single time. The chain couples TRBV7-9 to TRBJ1-3; no reliable D call. The length of the CDR3 is 17 residues. V gave up 1 base and J gave up 0 bases, with 13 bases separating them. Per germline, CDR1 SEHNR and CDR2 FQNEAQ (reference sequence). The CDR3 nucleotides are TGTGCCAGCAGCTTAGTTCGAGAGAGAACCTCTGGAAACACCATATATTTT. Translating it yields CASSLVRERTSGNTIYF.

This sequence joins TRBV27 and TRBJ2-7; D is ambiguous. From germline, CDR1 is MNHEY and CDR2 SMNVEV (reference sequence). V dropped 3 bases and J dropped 7 bases, with 7 bases sitting between them. The CDR3 consists of 11 residues. The CDR3 DNA reads TGTGCCAGCAGTTTTTACGGGGAGCAGTACTTC. This sequence encodes CASSFYGEQYF.

J is TRBJ1-2 and V is TRBV10-3; D gene ambiguous. The V gene's germline CDR1 is ENHRY and CDR2 SYGVKD. Trimming removed 6 bases from V and 3 bases from J, with 11 bases in between. The CDR3 loop spans 13 amino acids. CDR3 residues: CAISFDGDYGYTF. The CDR3 bases are TGTGCCATCAGCTTCGACGGGGACTATGGCTACACCTTC.

V is TRBV10-2 and J is TRBJ2-5; perhaps TRBD2 as D (6 bases). Germline CDR1 WSHSY, CDR2 SAAADI. The CDR3 is 14 amino acids. Trimming shortened V by 3 bases and J by 5 bases, and 13 bases separated the two germline ends. In DNA, the CDR3 is TGCGCCAGCAGTGATTGGTCAGGGAGGGAGACCCAGTACTTC. Translation gives CASSDWSGRETQYF.

The chain carries TRBV4-2 and TRBJ1-1, with D perhaps matching TRBD1 (5 bases). CDR3 size: 15 residues. Trimming pared 3 bases from V and 1 base from J, leaving 12 bases between. Germline V lookup: CDR1 LGHNA, CDR2 YNFKEQ. The DNA for the CDR3 is TGTGCCAGCAGCCAGCCAGGGTTTTCGAACACTGAAGCTTTCTTT. It specifies CASSQPGFSNTEAFF.

V usage is TRBV30 and J usage is TRBJ1-5; D is uncertain. The CDR3 totals 13 residues. CDR1 is GTSNPN and CDR2 is SVGIG in the germline V gene (reference sequence). Trimming stripped 2 bases from V and 4 bases from J, with 9 bases between. The CDR3 DNA reads as TGTGCCTGGAGTCTTCGAGGGAATCAGCCCCAGCATTTT. Encoded protein: CAWSLRGNQPQHF. Supplemented by reference TRBV30 and TRBJ1-5, the full variable domain reads SQTIHQWPATLVQPVGSPLSLECTVEGTSNPNLYWYRQAAGRGLQLLFYSVGIGQISSEVPQNLSASRPQDRQFILSSKKLLLSDSGFYLCAWSLRGNQPQHFGDGTRLSIL.

The J gene is TRBJ2-1, the V gene TRBV11-2; TRBD2 matches 10 bases. The CDR3 is made up of 14 amino acids. With 5 bases clipped from V and 6 bases from J, the junction kept 4 bases outside the gene matches. CDR1 and CDR2 (germline): SGHAT, FQNNGV. For the CDR3, the DNA is TGTGCCAGCAGCGTAGCGGGAGGTCTCAATGAGCAGTTCTTC. Protein sequence: CASSVAGGLNEQFF.

The J gene is TRBJ2-7, the V gene TRBV7-2, with a possible D match to TRBD1 (5 bases). The germline gives CDR1 SGHTA, CDR2 FQGNSA. The CDR3 is 15 amino acids. Trimming removed 1 base at V and 5 bases at J, with 15 bases between. The DNA of the CDR3 is TGTGCCAGCAGCTTAGGTAACAGGTCCAGGCACGAGCAGTACTTC. It encodes CASSLGNRSRHEQYF.

The rearrangement links TRBV12-3 or TRBV12-4 to TRBJ2-7; D call uncertain. CDR3 length: 12 amino acids. Trimming shortened V by 6 bases and J by 4 bases, and 10 bases separated the two germline ends. The chain's CDR3 is CASSPSRYEQYF. The CDR3 coding sequence is TGTGCCAGCAGCCCATCGAGGTACGAGCAGTACTTC.

The chain couples TRBV10-3 to TRBJ1-2; 8 positions match TRBD1. Looked up from germline, CDR1 is ENHRY and CDR2 is SYGVKD. CDR3 length equals 15 residues. V dropped 7 bases and J dropped 8; count of bases not matched to a gene: 15. This chain's CDR3 is CAITLQDRDRSGYTF. CDR3 DNA sequence: TGTGCCATCACCTTGCAAGACCGGGACAGGTCAGGCTACACCTTC.

This clone was counted a few times. This sequence joins TRBV6-5 and TRBJ1-1, with unresolved D. Per germline, CDR1 MNHEY and CDR2 SVGAGI. With 0 bases removed from V and 4 bases from J, the gap between germline ends came to 12 bases. The CDR3 covers 15 residues. The CDR3 DNA reads as TGTGCCAGCAGTTACTCTCGGGTAGTTAGCACTGAAGCTTTCTTT. Translation gives CASSYSRVVSTEAFF.

This clone was counted between two and nine times. CDR3: CASSPSAAGGSYEQYF. The CDR3 DNA is TGTGCCAGCAGCCCCTCCGCAGCGGGGGGCTCCTACGAGCAGTACTTC. This chain connects TRBV5-4 to TRBJ2-7, with TRBD2 identical over 9 bases. The junction had 8 bases not matched to a gene; V was cut back by 4 bases and J by 0 bases. In germline, CDR1 is SGHNT, CDR2 YYREEE (reference sequence). The CDR3 is 16 amino acids.

The V call is TRBV20-1, the J call TRBJ1-4, with D perhaps matching TRBD1 (5 bases). Trimming removed 3 bases from V and 6 bases from J, with 14 bases in between. The germline CDR1 and CDR2 sequences are DFQATT and SNEGSKA (reference sequence). This CDR3 comprises 14 residues. The DNA for the CDR3 is TGCAGTGCTAGTAAATGGGGGGTCGATGAAAAACTGTTTTTT. The encoded protein is CSASKWGVDEKLFF.

The DNA of the CDR3 is TGCGCCAGCAGCCAAGGTCTGAGCCCCGAAAACATTCAGTACTTC. This sequence encodes CASSQGLSPENIQYF. This chain links TRBV4-1 with TRBJ2-4; the D is unclear. This CDR3 is 15 amino acids long. The germline gives CDR1 MGHRA, CDR2 YSYEKL. The V and J ends lost 1 base and 5 bases respectively, with 12 bases between them.

The chain has TRBV27 and TRBJ1-2; maybe TRBD1 (6 bases). The CDR3 extends over 17 amino acids. The germline V and J ends were trimmed by 5 bases and 7 bases, with 26 bases remaining between them. CDR1 and CDR2 from the germline V gene are MNHEY and SMNVEV (reference sequence). The CDR3: CASSPHPSGGAISGYTF. CDR3 DNA: TGTGCCAGCAGTCCACACCCATCGGGGGGGGCGATCAGTGGCTACACCTTC.

This chain links TRBV7-2 with TRBJ2-4; TRBD2 aligns across 9 bases. There are 13 residues in the CDR3. In germline, CDR1 is SGHTA, CDR2 FQGNSA. V was pared by 5 bases and J by 7 bases, with 3 bases of the junction left unmatched. CDR3 residues: CASSGTSGNIQYF. CDR3 nucleotide sequence: TGTGCCAGCAGCGGTACTAGCGGGAACATTCAGTACTTC. Supplemented by reference TRBV7-2 and TRBJ2-4, the full variable domain reads GAGVSQSPSNKVTEKGKDVELRCDPISGHTALYWYRQSLGQGLEFLIYFQGNSAPDKSGLPSDRFSAERTGGSVSTLTIQRTQQEDSAVYLCASSGTSGNIQYFGAGTRLSVL.

This chain connects TRBV9 to TRBJ2-1; TRBD2 is a possible D gene (6 bases). The CDR3 runs 16 residues. Germline lookup yields CDR1 SGDLS and CDR2 YYNGEE. V lost 3 bases and J 5 bases, leaving 18 bases between the germline ends. The CDR3 nucleotides are TGTGCCAGCAGCGCCGTGAGACTAGACCTAGACAATGAGCAGTTCTTC. Its protein is CASSAVRLDLDNEQFF.

The chain has TRBV6-5 and TRBJ2-1; 10 nucleotides align to TRBD2. CDR3 length equals 15 residues. Trimming at V came to 7 bases and at J to 4 bases, leaving 7 bases not matched to a gene. Germline V gene sequence: CDR1 MNHEY, CDR2 SVGAGI. The DNA of the CDR3 is TGTGCCAGCAAGTCGCTAGCGGGAGCGTACAATGAGCAGTTCTTC. Its protein is CASKSLAGAYNEQFF.

This chain connects TRBV7-9 to TRBJ2-7; possible D gene TRBD2, 6 bases. Germline V CDR1 and CDR2: SEHNR, FQNEAQ (reference sequence). Trimming took 5 bases from V and 2 from J, leaving 13 bases between them. This CDR3 has 14 residues. CDR3 protein: CASSLGRGTYEQYF. DNA of the CDR3: TGTGCCAGCAGCCTCGGGCGGGGTACCTACGAGCAGTACTTC.

This clone was observed a few times. The rearrangement links TRBV4-2 to TRBJ2-7; TRBD2 aligns across 7 bases. The V and J ends lost 1 base and 0 bases, in that order; junction bases with no gene match: 3. The CDR3 consists of 15 residues. Germline V gene sequence: CDR1 LGHNA, CDR2 YNFKEQ. The CDR3 reads CASSQGGGSSYEQYF. CDR3 sequence (DNA): TGTGCCAGCAGCCAAGGAGGCGGGAGCTCCTACGAGCAGTACTTC.